One sample yielded the 29 T cell receptor beta chains listed below, sequenced in a study of T cell repertoires in cytomegalovirus infection (dated by TCRdb to about 2019). For these receptors, no antigen is known. According to the study, the label for this sample's treatment or condition signals: in vitro stimulation with specific CMV peptide epitopes to enrich CMV-specific T cells. The instrument was an Illumina HiSeq 1500. The raw public data were reprocessed by TCRdb itself: fastp quality trimming at Q25, MiXCR clonotype calling, in-frame beta chains only. Each entry merges the rows of one CDR3 protein and shows their most common DNA and genes. The sample table records 71,000 or so distinct CDR3 sequences; 20% to 25% of these occur just once. The top ten hold approximately 61% of the sample. The specimen was CD8+ T cells from cultured PBMCs, collected from culture after CMV antigen stimulation. These TCRs come from a human donor in good health (CMV status not recorded). Some clones in this sample may be carry-over from other donors' samples.

This clonotype was observed a few times. V usage is TRBV6-5 and J usage is TRBJ1-1; 7 nucleotides align to TRBD1. CDR3 length: 14 amino acids. CDR1 MNHEY and CDR2 SVGAGI come from the germline V gene. The V segment lost 8 bases and the J segment 4 bases; nucleotides outside the gene matches: 10. The CDR3 reads CASSMTGSVTEAFF. The CDR3 DNA is TGTGCCAGCTCTATGACAGGGTCAGTCACTGAAGCTTTCTTT.

This clonotype was counted a few times. The chain employs TRBV5-6 and TRBJ1-1, with D possibly matching TRBD1 (6 bases). Germline-derived CDR1 and CDR2 are SGHDT and YYEEEE. V was shortened by 0 bases and J by 2 bases, with 11 bases between the two germline ends. The CDR3 has 15 amino acids. In nucleotides, the CDR3 is TGTGCCAGCAGCTTGGGGGGGGGCTCAAACACTGAAGCTTTCTTT. Residues: CASSLGGGSNTEAFF.

The rearrangement links TRBV4-3 to TRBJ1-1; D is uncertain. The CDR3 spans 15 residues. V dropped 0 bases and J dropped 6 bases, with 14 bases sitting between them. Germline V gives CDR1 LGHNA, CDR2 YSLEER. This CDR3 reads CASSQDTAGYSEAFF. CDR3 DNA: TGCGCCAGCAGCCAAGATACCGCGGGATACTCTGAAGCTTTCTTT.

The chain couples TRBV2 to TRBJ2-5; 7 bases fit TRBD2. CDR1 and CDR2 (germline): SNHLY, FYNNEI. The CDR3 sequence is 17 residues long. V lost 2 bases to trimming and J lost 4 bases; unmatched junction nucleotides: 13. The DNA of the CDR3 is TGTGCCAGCAGTGAAAGTCTAGGGGCCCCGGGAGGAGAGACCCAGTACTTC. Its protein is CASSESLGAPGGETQYF.

This clonotype was detected ten times or more. The rearrangement uses TRBV12-3 or TRBV12-4 and TRBJ2-5; D is possibly TRBD1 (5 bases). This CDR3 region has 10 residues. The V end lost 7 bases, the J end lost 6 bases, and 6 bases lay between the germline ends. CDR3 in amino acids: CASMGQTQYF. Written as DNA, the CDR3 is TGTGCCAGCATGGGGCAGACCCAGTACTTC.

The chain is built from TRBV5-6 and TRBJ1-2; D is unclear. Germline CDR1 and CDR2: SGHDT and YYEEEE. V lost 5 bases to trimming and J lost 5 bases, with 10 bases between them. The CDR3 runs 12 residues. The CDR3 nucleotides are TGTGCCAGCAGGATGGAGGGATATGGCTACACCTTC. It encodes CASRMEGYGYTF. Drawing the rest from reference TRBV5-6 and TRBJ1-2, the complete variable domain is DAGVTQSPTHLIKTRGQQVTLRCSPKSGHDTVSWYQQALGQGPQFIFQYYEEEERQRGNFPDRFSGHQFPNYSSELNVNALLLGDSALYLCASRMEGYGYTFGSGTRLTVV.

This clonotype was observed many times. The DNA of the CDR3 is TGTGCCAGCAGCCCGCGGGCCACACCGTTCTATAGCAATCAGCCCCAGCATTTT. Its translation: CASSPRATPFYSNQPQHF. This sequence joins TRBV7-2 and TRBJ1-5; D is unresolved. V was trimmed by 5 bases and J by 0 bases, leaving 20 bases between them. This CDR3 region has 18 residues. Germline assignment: CDR1 SGHTA and CDR2 FQGNSA. Combining the CDR3 with reference TRBV7-2 and TRBJ1-5 gives the whole variable domain GAGVSQSPSNKVTEKGKDVELRCDPISGHTALYWYRQSLGQGLEFLIYFQGNSAPDKSGLPSDRFSAERTGGSVSTLTIQRTQQEDSAVYLCASSPRATPFYSNQPQHFGDGTRLSIL.

This clonotype was picked up a small number of times. The V and J genes are TRBV27 and TRBJ1-2, with TRBD1 identical over 9 bases. Trimming cost V 5 bases and J 6 bases; bases outside gene matches: 1. There are 12 residues in the CDR3. Germline CDR1 MNHEY, CDR2 SMNVEV (reference sequence). The CDR3 protein is CASSTGGHGYTF. In DNA, the CDR3 is TGTGCCAGCAGTACAGGGGGCCATGGCTACACCTTC.

This clonotype turned up a few times. V gene TRBV6-6 combines with J gene TRBJ1-3; TRBD1 aligns across 8 bases. With V trimmed by 0 bases and J by 4 bases, 2 bases remained unmatched. CDR3 size: 15 residues. The germline CDR1 and CDR2 sequences are MNHNY and SVGAGI (reference sequence). CDR3 in DNA: TGTGCCAGCAGTTACTCTGGGACAGGCGGAAACACCATATATTTT. Amino acids: CASSYSGTGGNTIYF.

V usage is TRBV7-9 and J usage is TRBJ2-1; 11 bases are shared with TRBD2. The CDR3 runs to 17 residues. V gave up 2 bases and J gave up 0 bases; unmatched junction bases: 3. Germline CDR1 reads SEHNR; CDR2 reads FQNEAQ (reference sequence). The CDR3: CASSLPSGGLSYNEQFF. Here the CDR3 DNA reads TGTGCCAGCAGCTTACCTAGCGGGGGGCTCTCCTACAATGAGCAGTTCTTC.

This clonotype was counted ten times or more. The rearrangement joins TRBV7-8 to TRBJ1-5; TRBD1 might be the D (6 bases). Germline V lookup: CDR1 SGHVS, CDR2 FQNEAQ. This CDR3 has 16 amino acids. V was cut by 1 base and J by 6 bases, with 16 bases left in between. The CDR3 DNA reads TGTGCCAGCAGCTTAGTAGGGGGTGAAGTCAGTCAGCCCCAGCATTTT. It is translated as CASSLVGGEVSQPQHF.

This clonotype came up once. Here the CDR3 reads CASSAGTGGFDTEAFF. The CDR3 DNA is TGTGCCAGCAGTGCGGGGACAGGGGGCTTTGACACTGAAGCTTTCTTT. The V call is TRBV7-9, the J call TRBJ1-1; 12 bases agree with TRBD1. J lost 3 bases, V lost 6 bases, and 8 bases had no gene match. Germline assignment: CDR1 SEHNR and CDR2 FQNEAQ (reference sequence). The CDR3 length is 16 residues. Full variable domain (remainder filled in from reference TRBV7-9 and TRBJ1-1): DTGVSQNPRHKITKRGQNVTFRCDPISEHNRLYWYRQTLGQGPEFLTYFQNEAQLEKSRLLSDRFSAERPKGSFSTLEIQRTEQGDSAMYLCASSAGTGGFDTEAFFGQGTRLTVV.

This clonotype has only a few counts. The chain has TRBV19 and TRBJ2-1; no definite D call. Trimming removed 0 bases at V and 7 bases at J, with 13 bases between. Germline loops: CDR1 LNHDA, CDR2 SQIVND (reference sequence). This CDR3 spans 15 amino acids. In nucleotides, the CDR3 is TGTGCCAGTAGTATAGATTCCTTCATTGGGAATGAGCAGTTCTTC. Amino acid sequence: CASSIDSFIGNEQFF.

In its sample, this clonotype was seen a few times. The chain links TRBV10-3 to TRBJ1-5; D unclear. The CDR3 extends over 14 amino acids. CDR1 ENHRY and CDR2 SYGVKD come from the germline V gene. V was pared by 0 bases and J by 2 bases, with 5 bases between. The CDR3 spells CAISESSRNQPQHF. The CDR3 DNA follows: TGTGCCATCAGTGAGTCGAGTCGCAATCAGCCCCAGCATTTT.

This clonotype has a handful of counts. The rearrangement links TRBV7-2 to TRBJ2-7; the D is unclear. CDR3 length: 12 residues. The germline V gene encodes CDR1 SGHTA and CDR2 FQGNSA. The V end lost 5 bases, the J end lost 6 bases, and 11 bases lay between the germline ends. CDR3 in DNA: TGTGCCAGCAGCCAAAGGCAAGCCGAGCAGTACTTC. Translated, it gives CASSQRQAEQYF.

This clonotype appeared a few times. The CDR3: CASSLTTGGNTEAFF. The CDR3 region has the DNA TGCGCCAGCAGCTTGACGACAGGGGGCAACACTGAAGCTTTCTTT. The rearrangement uses TRBV5-1 and TRBJ1-1; 10 nucleotides line up with TRBD1. The ends lost 1 base at V and 2 bases at J; junction bases unmatched: 2. The CDR3 is made up of 15 amino acids. Germline CDR1 and CDR2: SGHRS and YFSETQ. The full variable domain, rest sourced from reference TRBV5-1 and TRBJ1-1, is KAGVTQTPRYLIKTRGQQVTLSCSPISGHRSVSWYQQTPGQGLQFLFEYFSETQRNKGNFPGRFSGRQFSNSRSEMNVSTLELGDSALYLCASSLTTGGNTEAFFGQGTRLTVV.

This clonotype showed up just a few times. This rearrangement joins TRBV28 to TRBJ1-4; D is unresolved. CDR3 length: 14 residues. V was shortened by 3 bases and J by 0 bases, with 5 bases between the two germline ends. Germline CDR1 and CDR2: MDHEN and SYDVKM. The CDR3 spells CASSFRATNEKLFF. CDR3 in DNA: TGTGCCAGCAGTTTTAGGGCAACTAATGAAAAACTGTTTTTT.

This clonotype showed up just a few times. The rearrangement links TRBV2 to TRBJ1-2; D call uncertain. Trimming stripped 7 bases from V and 7 bases from J, with 7 bases between. This CDR3 contains 10 residues. CDR1 and CDR2 (germline): SNHLY, FYNNEI. For the CDR3, the DNA is TGTGCCAGCATAATTCGTGGCTACACCTTC. Amino acid sequence: CASIIRGYTF.

This chain joins TRBV27 and TRBJ2-3, with 7 bases lining up with TRBD1. This CDR3 spans 17 amino acids. CDR1 and CDR2 (germline): MNHEY, SMNVEV (reference sequence). The V segment lost 5 bases and the J segment 2 bases; nucleotides outside the gene matches: 13. CDR3 coding DNA: TGTGCCAGCAGTCCGAGAGATTGGGACAGATTCACAGATACGCAGTATTTT. Its protein product is CASSPRDWDRFTDTQYF.

This clonotype was detected ten times or more. Written as DNA, the CDR3 is TGTGCCAGCAGCTATAACAATGAGCAGTTCTTC. Translation: CASSYNNEQFF. The V gene is TRBV7-2, the J gene TRBJ2-1; D is uncertain. Trimming removed 4 bases from V and 5 bases from J, with 3 bases in between. In germline, CDR1 is SGHTA, CDR2 FQGNSA. There are 11 residues in the CDR3.

In its sample, this clonotype was seen a few times. This CDR3 is CASSLDRRQSIALQETQYF. The CDR3 DNA sequence: TGTGCCAGCAGCTTAGATAGGAGACAGTCCATCGCACTCCAAGAGACCCAGTACTTC. The chain carries TRBV7-9 and TRBJ2-5; a possible D gene is TRBD1 (5 bases). This CDR3 is 19 amino acids long. Trimming removed 1 base at V and 1 base at J, with 22 bases between. The germline CDR1 and CDR2 sequences are SEHNR and FQNEAQ (reference sequence).

V and J are TRBV6-2 or TRBV6-3 and TRBJ1-4; D gene unclear. The germline V and J ends were trimmed by 6 bases and 6 bases, with 14 bases remaining between them. Looked up from germline, CDR1 is MNHEY and CDR2 is SVGEGT. There are 14 residues in the CDR3. The CDR3 here is CASSSRGLYEKLFF. The CDR3 nucleotides read TGTGCCAGCAGCTCCCGAGGACTCTATGAAAAACTGTTTTTT.

J is TRBJ1-2 and V is TRBV27, with D possibly matching TRBD1 (5 bases). V dropped 3 bases and J dropped 5 bases, with 16 bases sitting between them. The CDR3 covers 15 residues. Per the germline V gene, CDR1 is MNHEY and CDR2 is SMNVEV (reference sequence). The chain's CDR3 is CASSFSVQGPYGYTF. The CDR3 nucleotides read TGTGCCAGCAGTTTTTCCGTCCAGGGACCGTATGGCTACACCTTC.

This clonotype was seen a few times. V gene TRBV7-2 combines with J gene TRBJ2-1, with TRBD1 matching 9 bases. The CDR3 contains 15 residues. Germline V gene lookup returns CDR1 SGHTA and CDR2 FQGNSA. V dropped 1 base and J dropped 6; count of bases not matched to a gene: 4. In DNA form, the CDR3 reads TGTGCCAGCAGCTTAGGGACAGGGGTGATCAATGAGCAGTTCTTC. It codes for CASSLGTGVINEQFF.

This chain links TRBV6-6 with TRBJ2-7; perhaps D is TRBD1 or TRBD2 (5 bases each). This CDR3 has 13 amino acids. Germline V CDR1 and CDR2: MNHNY, SVGAGI (reference sequence). The germline V and J ends were trimmed by 0 bases and 7 bases, with 10 bases remaining between them. The DNA of the CDR3 is TGTGCCAGCAGTTACTCGGGGCCGGGGGAGCAGTACTTC. Amino acid sequence: CASSYSGPGEQYF.

This clonotype occurred once. The gene calls are TRBV6-5 and TRBJ1-2; 8 bases line up with TRBD1. From germline, CDR1 is MNHEY and CDR2 SVGAGI. J gave up 8 bases and V 2 bases, and 4 bases lay outside the gene matches. The CDR3 has 13 residues. CDR3 coding DNA: TGTGCCAGCAGTTACGGGACAGGCGGGGGCTACACCTTC. The encoded protein is CASSYGTGGGYTF.

The rearrangement joins TRBV6-5 to TRBJ1-1, with D possibly matching TRBD1 (5 bases). Germline CDR1 is MNHEY and CDR2 is SVGAGI. Trimming cost V 2 bases and J 4 bases, with 11 bases left between them. The CDR3 totals 14 residues. The DNA of the CDR3 is TGTGCCAGCAGTTACGGGGGAGGAGGCACTGAAGCTTTCTTT. This gives the protein CASSYGGGGTEAFF.

This clonotype has more than one count but fewer than ten. The V call is TRBV12-3 or TRBV12-4, the J call TRBJ2-7, with D possibly TRBD2 on 7 matching bases. Trimming took 8 bases from V and 5 from J, leaving 16 bases between them. There are 13 residues in the CDR3. For the CDR3, the DNA is TGTGCCAGCTCTTGGGGGGGGCAGGACGAGCAGTACTTC. This encodes CASSWGGQDEQYF.

Many counts were recorded for this clonotype. The chain combines TRBV12-3 or TRBV12-4 with TRBJ1-3; a weak D match, TRBD1 (6 bases). The CDR3 runs to 15 residues. The V end was cut by 8 bases, the J end by 3 bases, with 17 bases between. The CDR3 spells CASVWLQGIGNTIYF. CDR3 DNA: TGTGCCAGCGTTTGGCTCCAGGGGATTGGAAACACCATATATTTT.